The entry that follows covers one TCR beta chain sequence. Patients chosen for sequencing had CD8+CD57+ cells that had expanded, as shown by flow cytometry. This record belongs to a study of CD8+CD57+ T cells in acquired aplastic anemia. Profiling of TCR beta VDJ combinations and CDR3 sequences used genomic DNA as template. TCRdb fed the reads into MiXCR, producing one record per CDR3 protein. The table lists roughly 200,000 distinct CDR3 sequences, roughly 65% of them singletons. The sequence derives from a human donor with aplastic anemia. The sequenced sample was sorted CD4+, CD8+, or CD8+CD57+ T cells (not recorded which) from PBMCs.

In DNA form, the CDR3 reads TGCAGCGTTGTTAGCCAGCCGTTCGTCTATGGCTACACCTTC. Its protein product is CSVVSQPFVYGYTF. The rearrangement links TRBV29-1 to TRBJ1-2, with unresolved D. The length of the CDR3 is 14 residues. The V end lost 4 bases, the J end lost 4 bases, and 16 bases lay between the germline ends. The germline CDR1 and CDR2 sequences are SQVTM and ANQGSEA.